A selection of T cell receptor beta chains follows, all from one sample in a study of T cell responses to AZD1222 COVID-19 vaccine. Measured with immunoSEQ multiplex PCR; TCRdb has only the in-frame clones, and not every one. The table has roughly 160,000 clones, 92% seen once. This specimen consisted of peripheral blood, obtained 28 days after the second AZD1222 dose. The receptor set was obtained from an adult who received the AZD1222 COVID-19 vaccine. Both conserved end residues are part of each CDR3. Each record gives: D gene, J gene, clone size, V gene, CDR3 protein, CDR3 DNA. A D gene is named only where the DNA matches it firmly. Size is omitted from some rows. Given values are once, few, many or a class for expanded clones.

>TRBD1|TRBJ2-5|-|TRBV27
CASSFGDRGLETQYF
TGTGCCAGCAGTTTTGGGGACAGGGGGCTAGAGACCCAGTACTTC
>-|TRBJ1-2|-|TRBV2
CASRQAGIYGYTF
TGTGCCAGCAGACAGGCAGGGATCTATGGCTACACCTTC
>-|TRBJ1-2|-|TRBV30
CAWKRDSRPHGYTF
TGTGCCTGGAAAAGGGACTCGAGGCCGCATGGCTACACCTTC
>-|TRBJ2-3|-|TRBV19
CASRGTLRDTQYF
TGTGCCAGTAGAGGGACCCTAAGAGATACGCAGTATTTT
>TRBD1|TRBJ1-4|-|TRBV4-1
CASSQAGTGVEKLFF
TGCGCCAGCAGCCAAGCCGGGACAGGGGTTGAAAAACTGTTTTTT
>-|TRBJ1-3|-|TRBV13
CASSSGTYSGNTIYF
TGTGCCAGCAGCTCGGGGACCTACTCTGGAAACACCATATATTTT
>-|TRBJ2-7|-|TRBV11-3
CASSYGASPSYEQYF
TGTGCCAGCAGCTACGGGGCTTCGCCCTCCTACGAGCAGTACTTC
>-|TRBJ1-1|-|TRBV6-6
CASSPNQGSLGLVTEAFF
TGTGCCAGCAGTCCAAATCAGGGCAGCCTAGGTCTGGTCACTGAAGCTTTCTTT
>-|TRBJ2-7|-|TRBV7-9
CASSSSGVVSYEQYF
TGTGCCAGCAGCTCCTCAGGCGTGGTGTCTTACGAGCAGTACTTC
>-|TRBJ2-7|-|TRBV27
CASSLSDRHEQYF
TGTGCCAGCAGTTTATCCGACAGGCACGAGCAGTACTTC
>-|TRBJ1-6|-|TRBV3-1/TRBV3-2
CASSQSDSYNSPLHF
TGTGCCAGCAGCCAAAGTGACAGCTATAATTCACCCCTCCACTTT
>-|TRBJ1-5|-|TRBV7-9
CASSLMDQPQHF
TGTGCCAGCAGCTTAATGGATCAGCCCCAGCATTTT
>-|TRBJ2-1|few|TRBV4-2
CASSQDGVATYNEQFF
TGTGCCAGCAGCCAAGATGGGGTAGCTACCTACAATGAGCAGTTCTTC
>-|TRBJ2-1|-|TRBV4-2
CASSQAPFPLGGRGAGNEQFF
TGTGCCAGCAGCCAAGCCCCTTTCCCCTTGGGGGGGCGAGGGGCAGGCAATGAGCAGTTCTTC
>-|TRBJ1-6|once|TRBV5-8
CASSLGLYDNSPLHF
TGTGCCAGCAGCTTAGGCCTATACGATAATTCACCCCTCCACTTT
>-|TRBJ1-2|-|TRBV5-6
CASNPPRNRVIYGYTF
TGTGCCAGCAACCCCCCCCGGAACAGGGTGATTTATGGCTACACCTTC
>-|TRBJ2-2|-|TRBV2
CASARSGNTGELFF
TGTGCCAGCGCCCGGTCAGGGAACACCGGGGAGCTGTTTTTT
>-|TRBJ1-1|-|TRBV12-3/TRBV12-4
CASSAGLEAFF
TGTGCCAGCAGTGCGGGCCTCGAAGCTTTCTTT
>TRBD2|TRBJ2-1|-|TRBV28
CASKGTSGRGEQFF
TGTGCCAGCAAGGGGACTAGCGGGAGGGGTGAGCAGTTCTTC
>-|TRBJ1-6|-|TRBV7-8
CASSLALQGPASYNSPLHF
TGTGCCAGCAGCTTAGCGCTGCAGGGACCGGCCTCCTATAATTCACCCCTCCACTTT
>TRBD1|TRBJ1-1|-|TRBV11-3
CASSPGGLNTEAFF
TGTGCCAGCAGCCCAGGGGGATTGAACACTGAAGCTTTCTTT
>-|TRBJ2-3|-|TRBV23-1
CASSQSVAGVTDTQYF
TGCGCCAGCAGTCAATCGGTGGCAGGGGTGACAGATACGCAGTATTTT
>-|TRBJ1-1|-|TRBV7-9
CASSPQGSTEAFF
TGTGCCAGCAGCCCGCAGGGGTCCACTGAAGCTTTCTTT